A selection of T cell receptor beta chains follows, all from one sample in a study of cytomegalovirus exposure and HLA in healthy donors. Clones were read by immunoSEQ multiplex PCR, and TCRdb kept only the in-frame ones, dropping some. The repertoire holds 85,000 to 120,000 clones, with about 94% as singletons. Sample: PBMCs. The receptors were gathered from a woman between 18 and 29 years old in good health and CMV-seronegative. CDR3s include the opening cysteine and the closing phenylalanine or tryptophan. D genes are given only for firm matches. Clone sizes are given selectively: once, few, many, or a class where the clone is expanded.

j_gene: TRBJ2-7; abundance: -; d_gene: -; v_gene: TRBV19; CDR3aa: CASTPGKEYEQYF; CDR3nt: TGTGCCAGTACCCCCGGGAAAGAATACGAGCAGTACTTC
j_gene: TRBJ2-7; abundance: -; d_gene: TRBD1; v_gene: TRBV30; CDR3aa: CAWIPELGQGDEQYF; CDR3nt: TGTGCCTGGATCCCCGAGCTCGGACAGGGGGACGAGCAGTACTTC
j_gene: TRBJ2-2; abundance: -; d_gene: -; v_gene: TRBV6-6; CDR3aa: CASLGDWGTGELFF; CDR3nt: TGTGCCAGCCTAGGGGATTGGGGCACCGGGGAGCTGTTTTTT
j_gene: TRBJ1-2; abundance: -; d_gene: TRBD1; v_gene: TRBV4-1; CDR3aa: CASSEGTGLISGYTF; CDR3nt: TGCGCCAGCAGCGAAGGGACAGGATTGATAAGTGGCTACACCTTC
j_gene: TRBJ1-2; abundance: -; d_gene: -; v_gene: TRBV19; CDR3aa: CASSPNFQGLANYGYTF; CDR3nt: TGTGCCAGTAGTCCCAACTTCCAGGGTTTAGCTAACTATGGCTACACCTTC
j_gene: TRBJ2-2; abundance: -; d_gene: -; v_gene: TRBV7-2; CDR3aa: CAIGGQGYTGELFF; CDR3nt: TGTGCCATCGGGGGGCAGGGGTACACCGGGGAGCTGTTTTTT
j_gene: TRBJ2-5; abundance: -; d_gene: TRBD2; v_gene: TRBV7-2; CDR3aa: CASSLGLAEETQYF; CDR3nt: TGTGCCAGCAGCTTAGGACTAGCGGAAGAGACCCAGTACTTC
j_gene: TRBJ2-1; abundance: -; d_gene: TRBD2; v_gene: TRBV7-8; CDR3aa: CASSATSGRRGNEQFF; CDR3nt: TGTGCCAGCAGCGCAACTAGCGGGAGGAGGGGAAATGAGCAGTTCTTC
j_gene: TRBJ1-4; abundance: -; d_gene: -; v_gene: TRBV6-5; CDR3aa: CASRPGGRNEKLFF; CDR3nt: TGTGCCAGCCGTCCGGGGGGTCGTAATGAAAAACTGTTTTTT
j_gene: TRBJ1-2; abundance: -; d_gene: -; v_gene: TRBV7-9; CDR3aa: CASSLGSSVSYGYTF; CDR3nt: TGTGCCAGCAGCTTAGGATCTTCTGTTAGCTATGGCTACACCTTC
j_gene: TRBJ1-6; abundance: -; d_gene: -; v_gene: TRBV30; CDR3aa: CAWSVRRGNMSPLHF; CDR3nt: TGTGCCTGGAGTGTAAGGCGAGGAAATATGTCACCCCTCCACTTT
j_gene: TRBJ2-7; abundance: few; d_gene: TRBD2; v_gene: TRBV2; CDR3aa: CASSGRLAGNEQYF; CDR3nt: TGTGCCAGCAGTGGGAGGCTAGCGGGGAACGAGCAGTACTTC
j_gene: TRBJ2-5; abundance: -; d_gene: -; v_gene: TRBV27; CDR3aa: CASSIQGLETQYF; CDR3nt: TGTGCCAGCAGTATACAGGGTCTGGAGACCCAGTACTTC
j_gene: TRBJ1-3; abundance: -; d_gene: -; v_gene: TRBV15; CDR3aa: CATSRDRAGNTIYF; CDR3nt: TGTGCCACCAGCAGAGACAGGGCTGGAAACACCATATATTTT
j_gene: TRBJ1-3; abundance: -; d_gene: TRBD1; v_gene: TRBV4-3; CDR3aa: CASSQQGAGNTIYF; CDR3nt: TGCGCCAGCAGCCAACAGGGGGCTGGAAACACCATATATTTT
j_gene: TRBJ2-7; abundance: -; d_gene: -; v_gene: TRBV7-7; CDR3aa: CASSLLQGREQYF; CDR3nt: TGTGCTAGCAGCTTACTACAGGGGAGGGAGCAGTACTTC
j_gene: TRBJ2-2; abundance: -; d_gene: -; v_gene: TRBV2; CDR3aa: CARTGIIGGELFF; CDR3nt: TGTGCCAGAACAGGGATAATCGGCGGGGAGCTGTTTTTT
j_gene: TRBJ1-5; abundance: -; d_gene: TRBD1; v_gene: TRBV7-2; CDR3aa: CASSPDRASTNQPQHF; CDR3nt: TGTGCCAGCAGCCCAGACAGGGCATCTACGAATCAGCCCCAGCATTTT
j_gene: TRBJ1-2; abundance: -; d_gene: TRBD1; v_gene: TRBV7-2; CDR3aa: CASSPLDRGPGYTF; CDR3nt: TGTGCCAGCAGCCCCCTTGACAGGGGGCCTGGCTACACCTTC
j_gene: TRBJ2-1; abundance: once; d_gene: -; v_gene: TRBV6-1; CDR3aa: CASSEAGYSYNEQFF; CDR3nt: TGTGCCAGCAGTGAAGCGGGCTACTCCTACAATGAGCAGTTCTTC
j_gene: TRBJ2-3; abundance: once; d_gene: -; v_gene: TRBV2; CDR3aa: CASSAEGGLSTDTQYF; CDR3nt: TGTGCCAGCAGTGCCGAGGGGGGACTATCGACAGATACGCAGTATTTT
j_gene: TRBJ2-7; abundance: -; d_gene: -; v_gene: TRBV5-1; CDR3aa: CASSGGGAYEQYF; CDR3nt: TGCGCCAGCAGCGGCGGAGGGGCCTACGAGCAGTACTTC
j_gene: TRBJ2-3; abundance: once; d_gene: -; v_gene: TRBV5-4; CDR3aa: CASSLNGGTDTQYF; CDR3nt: TGTGCCAGCAGCTTGAACGGGGGCACAGATACGCAGTATTTT
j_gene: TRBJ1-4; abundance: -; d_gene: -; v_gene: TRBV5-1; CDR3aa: CASSLFGVAEEKLFF; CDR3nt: TGCGCCAGCAGCTTGTTTGGAGTCGCCGAAGAAAAACTGTTTTTT
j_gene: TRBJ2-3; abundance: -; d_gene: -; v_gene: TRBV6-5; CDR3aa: CASSYDLASADTQYF; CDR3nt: TGTGCCAGCAGTTACGATCTAGCTTCGGCAGATACGCAGTATTTT